The rows below give T cell receptor beta chains drawn from one sample of a study of T cell repertoires in cytomegalovirus infection. Antigen specificity for these receptors is unknown. TCRdb re-called the reads with MiXCR, one entry per CDR3 protein. This sample has about 920,000 distinct CDR3 sequences, with under 40% found just once. Sequenced here: cultured CD8+ T cells from PBMCs, sampled from culture after CMV antigen stimulation. These receptors originate from a human donor in good health (CMV status not recorded). Some clones in this sample may be carry-over from other donors' samples. The CDR3 runs from the conserved cysteine through the conserved F or W. The D gene is left open where the match is weak. Clone size is stated in some rows and not others, as once, few, many or a class when expanded.

cdr3_nt,cdr3_aa,j_call,d_call,clone_size,v_call,cdr3_length
TGTGCCAGCAGCCGTCGGCCGGGACAGGGCGGGGTTTTTGACAAAAACATTCAGTACTTC,CASSRRPGQGGVFDKNIQYF,TRBJ2-4,TRBD1,few,TRBV7-8,20
TGTGCCAGCAGCTTGACAGGGTCGTGGGAGACCCAGTACTTC,CASSLTGSWETQYF,TRBJ2-5,TRBD1,NA,TRBV7-9,14
TGTGCCAGCACCCCTGGGGGAGGTGAGACCCAGTACTTC,CASTPGGGETQYF,TRBJ2-5,NA,many,TRBV12-3/TRBV12-4,13
TGCAGCGTTGAGCACGGGGGCGCCTATGGCTACACCTTC,CSVEHGGAYGYTF,TRBJ1-2,NA,NA,TRBV29-1,13
TGTGCCATCAAGAAGGACACTGAAGCTTTCTTT,CAIKKDTEAFF,TRBJ1-1,NA,NA,TRBV10-3,11
TGTGCCAGCAGCGACGGACTAGCGGGGGTGGCAGATACGCAGTATTTT,CASSDGLAGVADTQYF,TRBJ2-3,TRBD2,NA,TRBV5-6,16
TGCAGCGTTGAAGGCAACAGGGGGCGTAGCTACGAGCAGTACTTC,CSVEGNRGRSYEQYF,TRBJ2-7,TRBD1,NA,TRBV29-1,15
TGTGCCAGCACCAAAAGGCGGCAGGGGGCTGCCTTTTGGACTGAAGCTTTCTTT,CASTKRRQGAAFWTEAFF,TRBJ1-1,TRBD1,NA,TRBV12-3/TRBV12-4,18
TGCGCCAGCAGCCAAGGAAGCGGGGGGGCCGTGAATGAGCAGTTCTTC,CASSQGSGGAVNEQFF,TRBJ2-1,TRBD2,NA,TRBV4-1,16
TGTGCCAGCAGTGAAGGCGGGCTAGGGTCCGGTGGGACCCAGTACTTC,CASSEGGLGSGGTQYF,TRBJ2-5,NA,once,TRBV2,16
TGTGCCATCAGTACTACCCGGACGGCCAGCTCCTACGAGCAGTACTTC,CAISTTRTASSYEQYF,TRBJ2-7,NA,few,TRBV10-3,16
TGTGCCAGCAGCTTAGCGGTGTCAGCGGGGGGGGATACGCAGTATTTT,CASSLAVSAGGDTQYF,TRBJ2-3,TRBD2,many,TRBV7-8,16
TGTGCCAGCAAGGGACTAGCGGGGCAACTGTCGCCCGGAGATACGCAGTATTTT,CASKGLAGQLSPGDTQYF,TRBJ2-3,TRBD2,many,TRBV7-6,18